A single count supports the clone carrying this TCR beta chain. This sample includes further DNA sequences coding for the same CDR3. The data are from a study of blood T cell repertoires in COVID-19. The data were produced by immunoSEQ multiplex PCR, yet TCRdb's version contains in-frame clones alone and is incomplete. The sample has hundreds of thousands of clones; roughly 87% are singletons. The V gene's germline CDR1 is SGHRS and CDR2 YFSETQ. J was trimmed by 4 bases and V by 4 bases; bases with no gene match: 3. The length of the CDR3 is 14 residues. This sequence was found in a woman under 40 with acute COVID-19. J is TRBJ2-3 and V is TRBV5-1; TRBD1 matches 10 bases. The sequencing sample was made of PBMCs or T cells enriched from blood (not recorded which). The CDR3 coding sequence is TGCGCCAGCAGCCTGGGACAGGGGCCAGATACGCAGTATTTT. Translation: CASSLGQGPDTQYF.